This TCR beta chain was recorded in a study of beta chain features in type 1 diabetes. Notes on the study in general: Shorter TCRB CDR3s, moderately but significantly so, marked every one of the four CD4+ subsets in Type 1 diabetes patients.

Isolation of CD4+ naive, central memory, regulatory and stem cell-like memory cells was achieved by sorting via CD45RO/CCR7/CD25/CD127/CD95/CD27. Since all of the isolated RNA was reverse transcribed, expressed TCRB transcripts were what got sequenced. Only in-frame clones appear in the TCRdb table, and some are missing; sequencing was by immunoSEQ multiplex PCR. The table includes nearly 700,000 clones, around 15% detected once. As regards this clone: Its antigen remains unknown. A junction end diverges from the germline sequence, so it may reflect a read error.

This TCR derives from a man younger than 30 with type 1 diabetes. The source material was naive CD4+ T cells from blood.

The CDR3 nucleotides read TGTGCCGGCAGCGTAGGACAGGACCGCTCTGGGGCCAACGTCCTGACTTTC. This codes for CAGSVGQDRSGANVLTF. The chain joins TRBV9 to TRBJ2-6, with 7 bases that match TRBD1. This CDR3 has 17 residues. The V gene's germline CDR1 is SGDLS and CDR2 YYNGEE.